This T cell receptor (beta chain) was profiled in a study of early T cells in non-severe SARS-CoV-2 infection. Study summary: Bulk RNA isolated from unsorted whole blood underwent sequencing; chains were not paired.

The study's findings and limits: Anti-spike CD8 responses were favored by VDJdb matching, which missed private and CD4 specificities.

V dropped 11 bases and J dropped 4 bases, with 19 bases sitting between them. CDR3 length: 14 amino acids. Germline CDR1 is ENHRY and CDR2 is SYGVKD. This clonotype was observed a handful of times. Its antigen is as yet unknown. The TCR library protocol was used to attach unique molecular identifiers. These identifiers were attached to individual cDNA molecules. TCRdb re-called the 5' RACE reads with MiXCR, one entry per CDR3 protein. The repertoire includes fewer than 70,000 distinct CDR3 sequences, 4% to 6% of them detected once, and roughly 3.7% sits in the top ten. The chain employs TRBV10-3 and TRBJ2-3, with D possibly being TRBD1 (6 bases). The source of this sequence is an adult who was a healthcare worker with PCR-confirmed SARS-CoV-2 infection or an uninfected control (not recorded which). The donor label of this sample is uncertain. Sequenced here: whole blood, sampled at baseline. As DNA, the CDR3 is TGTGCCGTTAGGGCAGGGGCGGGCTCAGATACGCAGTATTTT. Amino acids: CAVRAGAGSDTQYF.